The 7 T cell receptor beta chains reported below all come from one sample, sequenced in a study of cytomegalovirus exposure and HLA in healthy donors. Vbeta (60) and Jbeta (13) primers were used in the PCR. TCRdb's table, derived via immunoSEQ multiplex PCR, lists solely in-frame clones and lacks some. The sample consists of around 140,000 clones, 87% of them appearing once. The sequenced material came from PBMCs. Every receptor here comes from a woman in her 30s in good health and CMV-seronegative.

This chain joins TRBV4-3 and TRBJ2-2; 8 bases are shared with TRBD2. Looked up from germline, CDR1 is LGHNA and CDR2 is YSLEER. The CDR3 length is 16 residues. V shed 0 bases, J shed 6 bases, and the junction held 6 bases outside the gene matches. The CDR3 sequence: CASSQDLRGGAGELFF. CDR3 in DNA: TGCGCCAGCAGCCAAGATTTACGGGGGGGCGCCGGGGAGCTGTTTTTT.

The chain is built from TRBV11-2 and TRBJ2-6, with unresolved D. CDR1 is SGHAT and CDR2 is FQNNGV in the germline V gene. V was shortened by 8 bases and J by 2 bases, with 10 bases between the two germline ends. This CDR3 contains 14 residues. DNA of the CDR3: TGTGCCAGCGTCCTAATCCCTGGGGCCAACGTCCTGACTTTC. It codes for CASVLIPGANVLTF.

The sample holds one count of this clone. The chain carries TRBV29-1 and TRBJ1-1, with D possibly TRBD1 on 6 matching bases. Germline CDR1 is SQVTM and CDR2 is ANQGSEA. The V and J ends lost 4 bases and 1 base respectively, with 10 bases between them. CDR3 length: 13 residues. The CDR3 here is CSVVGQTNTEAFF. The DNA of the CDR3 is TGCAGCGTTGTTGGACAGACGAACACTGAAGCTTTCTTT.

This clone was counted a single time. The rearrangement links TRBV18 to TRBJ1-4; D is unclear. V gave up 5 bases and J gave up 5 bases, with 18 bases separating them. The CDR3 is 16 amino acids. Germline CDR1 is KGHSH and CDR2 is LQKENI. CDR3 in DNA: TGTGCCAGCTCATCCTTACCCCAGACTTTAAATGAAAAACTGTTTTTT. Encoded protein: CASSSLPQTLNEKLFF.

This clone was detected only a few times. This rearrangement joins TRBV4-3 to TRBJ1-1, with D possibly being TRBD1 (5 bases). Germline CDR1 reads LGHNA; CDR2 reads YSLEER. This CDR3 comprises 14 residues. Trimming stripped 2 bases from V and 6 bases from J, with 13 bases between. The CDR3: CASSQNMGGSEAFF. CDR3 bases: TGCGCCAGCAGCCAAAATATGGGGGGATCTGAAGCTTTCTTT.

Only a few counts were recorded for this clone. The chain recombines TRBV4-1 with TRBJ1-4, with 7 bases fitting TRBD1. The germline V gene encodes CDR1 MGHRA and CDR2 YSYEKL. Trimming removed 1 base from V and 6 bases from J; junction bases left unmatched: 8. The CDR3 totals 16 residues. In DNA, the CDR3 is TGCGCCAGCAGCCAAGTCCGACAGGGCGAGGATGAAAAACTGTTTTTT. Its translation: CASSQVRQGEDEKLFF.

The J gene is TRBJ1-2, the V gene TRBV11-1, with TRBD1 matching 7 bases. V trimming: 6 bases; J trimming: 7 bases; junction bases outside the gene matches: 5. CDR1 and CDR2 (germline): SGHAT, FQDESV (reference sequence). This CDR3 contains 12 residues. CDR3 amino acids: CASRGTAGGYTF. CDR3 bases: TGTGCCAGCAGGGGGACAGCGGGTGGCTACACCTTC.